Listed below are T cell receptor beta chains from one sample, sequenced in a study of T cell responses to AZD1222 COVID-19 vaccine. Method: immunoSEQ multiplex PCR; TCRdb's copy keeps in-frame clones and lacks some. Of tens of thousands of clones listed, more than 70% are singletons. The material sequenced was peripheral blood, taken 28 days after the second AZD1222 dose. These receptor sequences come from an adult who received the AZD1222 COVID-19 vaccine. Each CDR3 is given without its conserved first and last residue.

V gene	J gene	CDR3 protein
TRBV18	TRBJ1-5	ASSPQNGGYNQPQH
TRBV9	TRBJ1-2	ASSRRTGDYGYT
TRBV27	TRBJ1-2	ASSLRKNYGYT
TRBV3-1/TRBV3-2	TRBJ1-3	ASSPRQGVLSGNTIY
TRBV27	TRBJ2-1	ATLGTSGYNEQF
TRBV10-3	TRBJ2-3	AISEVGGGRSDTQY
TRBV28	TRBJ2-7	ASRGTGSYEQY
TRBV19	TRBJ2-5	ASSWAGGPQETQY
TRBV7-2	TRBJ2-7	ASSFLAAGTSYEQY
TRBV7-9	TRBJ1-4	ASSFYDGKLF
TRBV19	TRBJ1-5	ASSRNGARPENQPQH
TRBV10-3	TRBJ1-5	AISESIWTDHSNQPQH
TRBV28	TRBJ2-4	ASSLPRTGGGRNIQY
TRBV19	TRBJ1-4	ASSKGALNEKLF
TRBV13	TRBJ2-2	ASSLGSGIDSGELF
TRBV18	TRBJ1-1	ASSRDRLNTEAF
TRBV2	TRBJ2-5	ASSRLNQETQY
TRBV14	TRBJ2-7	ASSPGRPTYEQY
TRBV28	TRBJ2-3	ASSLAGRDTQY
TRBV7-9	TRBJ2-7	ASSVRQGGATYEQY
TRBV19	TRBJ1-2	ASSILEDPGQLSLIANYGYT
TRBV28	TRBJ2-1	ASSSPGTGVYNEQF
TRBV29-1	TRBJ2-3	SVPGRGTDTQY
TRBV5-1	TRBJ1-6	ASRQIQGARNSPLH
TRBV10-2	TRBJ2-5	ASSESRGSRQTQY
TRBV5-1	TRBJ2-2	ASSLPATTGELF
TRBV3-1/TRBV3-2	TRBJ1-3	ASSQADSGNTIY